A selection of T cell receptor delta chains follows, all from one sample in a study of gamma-delta T cells after stem cell transplantation. TCRdb ran CATT on the RT-PCR reads. The table lists roughly 1,300 delta-chain clones, less than 2.5% of them singletons. Sequences were obtained from gamma-delta T cells. All receptors derive from a human donor. It is not recorded whose cells these are; they may come from a transplant donor. CDR3s include the opening cysteine and the closing phenylalanine or tryptophan. A D gene is named only where the DNA matches it firmly. Clone sizes are given selectively: once, few, many, or a class where the clone is expanded.

- | medium-sized | TRDJ1 | TRDV1 | TGTGCTCTTGGGGAACCCAGGTCCTATGGGAATACTGGGAGATATGTCCCGTACACCGATAAACTCATCTTT | CALGEPRSYGNTGRYVPYTDKLIF
TRDD3 | - | TRDJ1 | TRDV1 | TGTGCTCTTGGGGAATTGGCACGGGTCTGGGGGATACGCTCCACCGATAAACTCATCTTT | CALGELARVWGIRSTDKLIF
TRDD3 | - | TRDJ1 | TRDV3 | TGTGCCTTTATTAGCTGGGGGGACAGGTTCCGCCAGTACACCGATAAACTCATCTTT | CAFISWGDRFRQYTDKLIF
- | - | TRDJ1 | TRAV29/DV5 | - | CSVLLCSKLVLQYWGIRNTDKLIF
- | medium-sized | TRDJ1 | TRDV1 | TGTGCTCTTGGGGAATTAGGTAGTCCCTTCCTACGGTACTGGGGGATGGAAGGGAGGTACACCGATAAACTCATCTTT | CALGELGSPFLRYWGMEGRYTDKLIF
TRDD3 | large | TRDJ1 | TRDV1 | TGTGCTCTTGGGGAACCCCCCCCTCCAACCGCAGAAGTACTGGGGGCCCCCCCGGCCACCGATAAACTCATCTTT | CALGEPPPPTAEVLGAPPATDKLIF
TRDD3 | few | TRDJ1 | TRDV1 | TGTGCTCTCCGACCTTCCTTCACTATGTGGGGGATACGCAACACCGATAAACTCATCTTT | CALRPSFTMWGIRNTDKLIF
- | medium-sized | TRDJ1 | TRDV1 | TGTGCTCTTGGGGAACGCCCCCCTACAGTGTACTGGTACACGCTTATAAACACCGATAAACTCATCTTT | CALGERPPTVYWYTLINTDKLIF
- | large | TRDJ3 | TRDV2 | TGTGCCTGTGACACCGCCGGGGGAATATCCTGGGACACCCGACAGATGTTTTTC | CACDTAGGISWDTRQMFF
TRDD3 | medium-sized | TRDJ1 | TRDV1 | TGTGCTCTTGGGGAAACAAGGCCTTCCTACGTGCCACGGGCACTGGGGGATACTTGGGGACGAGCAGGGAAACTCATCTTT | CALGETRPSYVPRALGDTWGRAGKLIF
TRDD3 | few | TRDJ1 | TRDV1 | TGTGCTCTTGGGGAAAGCTACGGGGAAGTTCTTATCTTTCCTACCCATACTGGGGGATACCACGATAAACTCATCTTT | CALGESYGEVLIFPTHTGGYHDKLIF
TRDD3 | - | TRDJ1 | TRDV1 | TGTGCTCTTGGTCCTGGCTACGGCGCTTACTGGGGGATACGGGGCACCGATAAACTCATCTTT | CALGPGYGAYWGIRGTDKLIF
- | medium-sized | TRDJ1 | TRDV3 | TGTGCCTCCAGCAGAGGCCTTCCATCCCTCTACTGGGGATATTTCCCCGACTACACCGATAAACTCATCTTT | CASSRGLPSLYWGYFPDYTDKLIF
- | medium-sized | TRDJ1 | TRDV1 | TGTGCTCTTGGGTTGGGCCGCCCCGCCCTACGCTATGGGGTAGAACTCATCTTT | CALGLGRPALRYGVELIF
TRDD3 | medium-sized | TRDJ1 | TRDV1 | TGTGCTCTTGGGGAACTGGGGAGTAGACCTACCTATTGGGGGATACGCGTGAGCACCGATAAACTCATCTTT | CALGELGSRPTYWGIRVSTDKLIF
TRDD3 | large | TRDJ1 | TRDV2 | TGTGCCTGTGACACCGTTACTGGGGGATACCCGTACACCGATAAACTCATCTTT | CACDTVTGGYPYTDKLIF
- | large | TRDJ1 | TRDV2 | TGTGCCTGTGACACCGTCTGGGGACCCTACACCGATAAACTCATCTTT | CACDTVWGPYTDKLIF
TRDD3 | medium-sized | TRDJ1 | TRDV1 | TGTGCTCTTGGGTACGTTCCTTTTTACCGCTGGGGGACCGCGTACACCGATAAACTCATCTTT | CALGYVPFYRWGTAYTDKLIF
- | medium-sized | TRDJ1 | TRDV1 | TGTGCTCTTGGGGAACCCGTTCCAAAGTACACCGATAAACTCATCTTT | CALGEPVPKYTDKLIF
- | few | TRDJ1 | TRAV29/DV5 | - | CSVLLCSKRWAGDPAYTDKLIF
TRDD3 | - | TRDJ1 | TRDV2 | TGTGCCTGTGTAACGAGGGGGATACGCTCCACCGATAAACTCATCTTT | CACVTRGIRSTDKLIF
TRDD3 | - | TRDJ1 | TRDV1 | TGTGCTCTTGGGCCCAATACCCTGCACTGGGGGATATCCGATAAACTCATCTTT | CALGPNTLHWGISDKLIF
TRDD3 | large | TRDJ1 | TRDV2 | TGTGCCTGTGACACCGTGGGGGACCCCGATAAACTCATCTTT | CACDTVGDPDKLIF
TRDD3 | - | TRDJ1 | TRAV29/DV5 | TGTGCAGCAAGCACTGAGACCGGCTGGGGGATACGGTGGAAAAATAAACTCATCTTT | CAASTETGWGIRWKNKLIF
TRDD3 | medium-sized | TRDJ1 | TRDV1 | TGTGCTCTTGGGGAACCCCCGTACTGGGGGAGAACGCCGCCGTACACCGATAAACTCATCTTT | CALGEPPYWGRTPPYTDKLIF
- | medium-sized | TRDJ1 | TRAV29/DV5 | TGTGCAGCAAGCGCGCGGGACCTACATGCATGGGCTTACACCGATAAACTCATCTTT | CAASARDLHAWAYTDKLIF
TRDD3 | medium-sized | TRDJ1 | TRDV3 | TGTGCCGTCCTCGAGTCCTACGTCGAGGCGGTCCTGGGGGATTCGTGCCCCCCGGGGTACACCGATAAACTCATCTTT | CAVLESYVEAVLGDSCPPGYTDKLIF
TRDD3 | medium-sized | TRDJ1 | TRDV3 | TGTGCCATATTTCACGTACCCTTTTGGGGATATTACACCGATAAACTCATCTTT | CAIFHVPFWGYYTDKLIF
TRDD3 | medium-sized | TRDJ1 | TRDV1 | TGTGCTCTTGGGGAATCGGGGGTCCATCGAGTACTGGGGGATACGCGCCGCCGGGGGAGGACCGATAAACTCATCTTT | CALGESGVHRVLGDTRRRGRTDKLIF
TRDD3 | many | TRDJ1 | TRDV1 | TGTGCTCTTGGGGAACTCTGGACCCTACGAATTTATCTGGGGGATTTTAAACTCATCTTT | CALGELWTLRIYLGDFKLIF
TRDD3 | - | TRDJ1 | TRDV2 | TGTGCCTGTGACACCGGGGGATACCACGATAAACTCATCTTT | CACDTGGYHDKLIF
TRDD3 | hyperexpanded | TRDJ1 | TRDV1 | TGTGCTCTTGGACCCCGATTCCCCCTAACTCAATACTGGGGGATACGCTCCACCGATAAACTCATCTTT | CALGPRFPLTQYWGIRSTDKLIF
TRDD2 | medium-sized | TRDJ1 | TRDV1 | TGTGCTCTTGGGGAACCCATACCTTCCTTCCCTGTACTTCTTAATACCAAACTCATCTTT | CALGEPIPSFPVLLNTKLIF
TRDD3 | many | TRDJ1 | TRDV2 | TGTGCCTGTGACCCCGCCGAGGGGGATACGAGGGACACCGATAAACTCATCTTT | CACDPAEGDTRDTDKLIF
TRDD3 | few | TRDJ1 | TRDV1 | TGTGCTCTTGGGGAACTTGCCCTCGAGTGGTTGGGGGATACGAGGGACACCGATAAACTCATCTTT | CALGELALEWLGDTRDTDKLIF